This is a list of T cell receptor beta chains from one sample in a study of shared clonotypes between healthy human individuals. Produced via immunoSEQ multiplex PCR; TCRdb's table is partial and in-frame only. This sample has 2 million to 2.5 million clones, with around 92% found just once. The sample taken for sequencing was naive CD4+ T cells from PBMCs. The receptors originated from a man aged 18 to 29 in good health. Some clones in this sample may be carry-over from other donors' samples. The conserved cysteine and the conserved F or W are not part of the CDR3 here. Each record gives: J gene, V gene, clone size, CDR3 protein. A row's size may be missing; if present it is once, few, many or a size class.

TRBJ2-7 | TRBV7-9 | - | ASSRVRGTGSYEQY
TRBJ2-7 | TRBV6-5 | once | ASTPIAGGADEQY
TRBJ2-2 | TRBV30 | - | ALQGAKRTGELF
TRBJ2-3 | TRBV2 | - | ASGDGKKGGTDTQY
TRBJ2-2 | TRBV29-1 | - | SARRGASGSAGELF
TRBJ1-2 | TRBV27 | - | ASSLSGADGYT
TRBJ2-1 | TRBV27 | - | ASSLGRVAYNEQF
TRBJ2-4 | TRBV27 | - | ASSPRVFKNIQY
TRBJ2-1 | TRBV4-1 | - | ASSPQSGRMQF
TRBJ1-5 | TRBV6-5 | once | ASSNGGFGGQPQH
TRBJ1-2 | TRBV9 | - | ASSTAQAGYT
TRBJ2-5 | TRBV5-1 | - | ASSPGTSGRAETQY
TRBJ2-1 | TRBV15 | - | ATSRDRGGGSYNEQF
TRBJ2-1 | TRBV30 | - | AWRRAREQF
TRBJ2-3 | TRBV28 | - | ASTPLAGGWFETDTQY
TRBJ1-5 | TRBV6-1 | - | ASSESVGSGHFNQPQH
TRBJ2-7 | TRBV5-1 | once | ASSLGGGAAVYEQY
TRBJ2-7 | TRBV27 | - | ASSFRARGRGTLEQY
TRBJ2-2 | TRBV9 | - | ASSVATMVAGGKRAGELF
TRBJ2-7 | TRBV27 | - | ASSTRGGGEQY
TRBJ2-2 | TRBV27 | - | ASRGLGRTGELF
TRBJ1-2 | TRBV27 | few | ASSFTPGGNYGYT
TRBJ2-5 | TRBV4-3 | - | ASSQAIAGGQETQY
TRBJ2-5 | TRBV7-3 | - | ASSLSFAETQY
TRBJ2-7 | TRBV10-3 | - | AISDPRTSPIREQY
TRBJ2-4 | TRBV27 | - | ASSPRAEGDIQY
TRBJ2-7 | TRBV6-5 | - | ASSYSIAGYEQY
TRBJ2-3 | TRBV25-1 | - | ASSDLAGGPGDTQY
TRBJ1-2 | TRBV5-1 | - | ASSLSGVSTTYYGYT
TRBJ2-3 | TRBV7-9 | - | ASSHDSPSTDTQY
TRBJ2-7 | TRBV4-2 | few | ASSLRDRVEEQY
TRBJ1-2 | TRBV28 | - | ASSLGADGNYGYT
TRBJ2-1 | TRBV29-1 | - | SVESSGRKNEQF
TRBJ2-1 | TRBV7-3 | - | ASSGRGLVEQF
TRBJ2-1 | TRBV5-1 | - | ASSRLAGADNEQF
TRBJ1-5 | TRBV5-3 | once | ARSSQGAHGQPQH
TRBJ2-1 | TRBV5-6 | once | ASSLYTNEQF
TRBJ2-7 | TRBV5-1 | - | ASSLRSAGRSSYEQY
TRBJ2-5 | TRBV5-4 | - | ASSPIGPGHEETQY
TRBJ1-5 | TRBV5-5 | - | ASSFDYEWGPNQPQH
TRBJ2-1 | TRBV27 | - | ASSLSIHNEQF
TRBJ1-1 | TRBV28 | - | ASTSPGGLGEAF
TRBJ2-3 | TRBV7-2 | - | ASSSRGADTQY
TRBJ1-2 | TRBV28 | - | ASRNRQSNYGYT
TRBJ2-5 | TRBV5-1 | - | ASSQGLAGFETQY
TRBJ1-1 | TRBV29-1 | - | SSIRGRGTEAF
TRBJ2-7 | TRBV18 | - | ASSPGAGAYEQY
TRBJ1-2 | TRBV4-3 | once | ASSQGGTTRHGYT
TRBJ2-2 | TRBV5-1 | - | ASSFGDDTGELF